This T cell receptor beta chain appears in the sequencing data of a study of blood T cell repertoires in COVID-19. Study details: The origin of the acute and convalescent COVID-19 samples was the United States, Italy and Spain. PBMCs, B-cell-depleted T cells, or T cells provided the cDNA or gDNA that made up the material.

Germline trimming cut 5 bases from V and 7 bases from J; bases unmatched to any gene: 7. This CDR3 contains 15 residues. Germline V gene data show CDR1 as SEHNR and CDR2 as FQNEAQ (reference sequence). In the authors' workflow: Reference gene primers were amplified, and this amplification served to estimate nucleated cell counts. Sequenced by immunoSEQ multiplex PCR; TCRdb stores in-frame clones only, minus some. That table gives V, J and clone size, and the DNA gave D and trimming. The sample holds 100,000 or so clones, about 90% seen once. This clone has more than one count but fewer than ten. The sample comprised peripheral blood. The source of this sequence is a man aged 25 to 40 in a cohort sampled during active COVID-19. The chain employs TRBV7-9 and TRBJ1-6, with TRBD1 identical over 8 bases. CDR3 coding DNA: TGTGCCAGCAGCCGATCAACAGGGGGGAATTCACCCCTCCACTTT. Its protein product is CASSRSTGGNSPLHF.